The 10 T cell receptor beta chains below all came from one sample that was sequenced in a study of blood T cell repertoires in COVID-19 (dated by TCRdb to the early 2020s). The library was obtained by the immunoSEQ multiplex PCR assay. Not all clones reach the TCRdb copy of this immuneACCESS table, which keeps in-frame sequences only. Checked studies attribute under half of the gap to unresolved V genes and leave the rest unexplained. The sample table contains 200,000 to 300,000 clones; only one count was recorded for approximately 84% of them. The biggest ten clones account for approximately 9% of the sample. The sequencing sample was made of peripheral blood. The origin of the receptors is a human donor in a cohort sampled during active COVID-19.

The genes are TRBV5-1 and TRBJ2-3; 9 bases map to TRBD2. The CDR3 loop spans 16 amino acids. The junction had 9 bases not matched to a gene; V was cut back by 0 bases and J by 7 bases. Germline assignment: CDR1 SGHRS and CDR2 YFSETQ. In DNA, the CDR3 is TGCGCCAGCAGCTTGGATGTGCGCGGGGGGGTAAATACGCAGTATTTT. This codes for CASSLDVRGGVNTQYF.

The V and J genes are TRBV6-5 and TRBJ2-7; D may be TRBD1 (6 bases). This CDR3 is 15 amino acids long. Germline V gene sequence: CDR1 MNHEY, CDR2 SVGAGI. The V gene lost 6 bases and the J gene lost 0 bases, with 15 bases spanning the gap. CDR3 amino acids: CASRRTADSSYEQYF. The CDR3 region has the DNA TGTGCCAGCAGACGGACAGCAGATAGCTCCTACGAGCAGTACTTC.

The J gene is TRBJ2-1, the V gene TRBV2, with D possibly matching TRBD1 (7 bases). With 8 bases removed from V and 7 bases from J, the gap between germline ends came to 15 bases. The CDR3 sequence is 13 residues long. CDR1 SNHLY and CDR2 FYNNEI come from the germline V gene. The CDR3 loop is CASARQGGNEQFF. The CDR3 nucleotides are TGTGCCAGCGCCCGACAGGGAGGAAATGAGCAGTTCTTC.

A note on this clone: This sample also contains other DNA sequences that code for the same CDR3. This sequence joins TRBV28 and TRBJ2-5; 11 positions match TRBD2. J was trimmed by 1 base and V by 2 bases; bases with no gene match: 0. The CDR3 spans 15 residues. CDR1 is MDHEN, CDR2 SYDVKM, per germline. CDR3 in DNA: TGTGCCAGCAGTTTAACTAGCGGGGGCCAAGAGACCCAGTACTTC. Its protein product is CASSLTSGGQETQYF.

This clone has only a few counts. This chain's CDR3 is CASSLGAGHEQYF. The CDR3 nucleotides are TGTGCCAGCAGCTTGGGGGCAGGGCACGAGCAGTACTTC. The chain employs TRBV5-6 and TRBJ2-7; the D gene is possibly TRBD1 (5 bases). Germline CDR1 SGHDT, CDR2 YYEEEE. Trimming left V 0 bases short and J 5 bases short, with 9 bases between. This CDR3 region has 13 residues. Full variable domain (remainder filled in from reference TRBV5-6 and TRBJ2-7): DAGVTQSPTHLIKTRGQQVTLRCSPKSGHDTVSWYQQALGQGPQFIFQYYEEEERQRGNFPDRFSGHQFPNYSSELNVNALLLGDSALYLCASSLGAGHEQYFGPGTRLTVT.

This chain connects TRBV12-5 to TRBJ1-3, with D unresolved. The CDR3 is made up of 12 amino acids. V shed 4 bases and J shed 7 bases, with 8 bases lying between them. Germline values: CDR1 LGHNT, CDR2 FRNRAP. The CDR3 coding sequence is TGTGCTAGTGGTTCGGGTGTCAACACCATATATTTT. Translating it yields CASGSGVNTIYF.

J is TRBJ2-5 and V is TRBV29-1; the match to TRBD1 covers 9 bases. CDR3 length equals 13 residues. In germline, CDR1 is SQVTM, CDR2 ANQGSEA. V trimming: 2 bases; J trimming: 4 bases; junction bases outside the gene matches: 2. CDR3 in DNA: TGCAGCGTTGAAATGACAGGGGGAGAGACCCAGTACTTC. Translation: CSVEMTGGETQYF. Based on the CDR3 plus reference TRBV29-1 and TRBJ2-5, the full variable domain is SAVISQKPSRDICQRGTSLTIQCQVDSQVTMMFWYRQQPGQSLTLIATANQGSEATYESGFVIDKFPISRPNLTFSTLTVSNMSPEDSSIYLCSVEMTGGETQYFGPGTRLLVL.

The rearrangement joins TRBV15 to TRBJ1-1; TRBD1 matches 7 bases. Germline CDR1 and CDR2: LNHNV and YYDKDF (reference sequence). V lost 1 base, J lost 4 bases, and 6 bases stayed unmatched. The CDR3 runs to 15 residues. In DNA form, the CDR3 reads TGTGCCACCAGCAGAGTACACAGGGGCTCCACTGAAGCTTTCTTT. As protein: CATSRVHRGSTEAFF.

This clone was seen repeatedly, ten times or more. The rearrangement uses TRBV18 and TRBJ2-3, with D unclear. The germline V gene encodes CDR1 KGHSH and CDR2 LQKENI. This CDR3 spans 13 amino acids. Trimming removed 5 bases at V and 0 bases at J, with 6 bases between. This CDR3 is CASSSVSTDTQYF. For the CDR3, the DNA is TGTGCCAGCTCATCAGTAAGCACAGATACGCAGTATTTT.

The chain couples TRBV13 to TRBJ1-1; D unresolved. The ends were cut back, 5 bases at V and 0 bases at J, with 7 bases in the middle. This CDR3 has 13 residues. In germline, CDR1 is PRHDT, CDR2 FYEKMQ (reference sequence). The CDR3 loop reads CASSPIMNTEAFF. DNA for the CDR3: TGTGCCAGCAGCCCCATCATGAACACTGAAGCTTTCTTT.